This entry lists 29 T cell receptor beta chains sequenced from one sample in a study of blood T cell dynamics during melanoma immunotherapy. The table came from immunoSEQ multiplex PCR; TCRdb's copy has only in-frame clones and leaves some out. The sample shows hundreds of clones, about 70% of them seen only once. The time point: pre-treatment baseline. The source material was central memory CD8+ T cells from blood, sampled from a patient treated with checkpoint blockade. These receptor sequences come from a human donor with melanoma.

This chain links TRBV9 with TRBJ2-2; D perhaps matches TRBD1 (6 bases). Germline CDR1 is SGDLS and CDR2 is YYNGEE. This CDR3 comprises 14 residues. V was cut by 4 bases and J by 5 bases, with 12 bases left in between. The DNA for the CDR3 is TGTGCCAGCAGCTTCAGGGGTGGGACCGGGGAGCTGTTTTTT. Translation gives CASSFRGGTGELFF. Looking up the rest from reference TRBV9 and TRBJ2-2 gives the full variable domain: DSGVTQTPKHLITATGQRVTLRCSPRSGDLSVYWYQQSLDQGLQFLIQYYNGEERAKGNILERFSAQQFPDLHSELNLSSLELGDSALYFCASSFRGGTGELFFGEGSRLTVL.

The CDR3 DNA follows: TGTGCCAGCAGCTCCCAGGGGAGACGGTACGAGCAGTACTTC. This sequence encodes CASSSQGRRYEQYF. The V and J genes are TRBV7-9 and TRBJ2-7, with TRBD1 as a possible D gene (6 bases). The CDR3 is made up of 14 amino acids. Per the germline V gene, CDR1 is SEHNR and CDR2 is FQNEAQ (reference sequence). Trimming removed 4 bases from V and 4 bases from J, with 14 bases in between.

The chain joins TRBV6-6 to TRBJ2-5; no reliable D call. There are 16 residues in the CDR3. V lost 0 bases, J lost 5 bases, and 16 bases lay in between. Germline V gene data show CDR1 as MNHNY and CDR2 as SVGAGI (reference sequence). DNA for the CDR3: TGTGCCAGCAGTTACTCGTGGGCAGGTATCGTGGAGACCCAGTACTTC. Residues: CASSYSWAGIVETQYF.

This chain uses TRBV5-6 with TRBJ2-1; D is unclear. V was clipped by 4 bases and J by 5 bases, with 13 bases between them. The CDR3 runs 14 residues. Germline CDR1 is SGHDT and CDR2 is YYEEEE. CDR3 sequence: CASSLGTVNNEQFF. The CDR3 DNA is TGTGCCAGCAGCCTGGGTACGGTAAACAATGAGCAGTTCTTC.

This clone was seen more than once but under ten times. The chain combines TRBV11-3 with TRBJ2-1; a weak D match, TRBD1 (5 bases). V was shortened by 1 base and J by 9 bases, with 10 bases between the two germline ends. CDR1 and CDR2 from the germline V gene are SGHNT and YENEEA. There are 13 residues in the CDR3. The CDR3 region is CASSLAAGLEQFF. DNA for the CDR3: TGTGCCAGCAGCTTAGCTGCAGGGCTTGAGCAGTTCTTC.

The chain carries TRBV7-8 and TRBJ2-1; D is perhaps TRBD2 (5 bases). The CDR3 totals 14 residues. Germline V gene data show CDR1 as SGHVS and CDR2 as FQNEAQ. Deletions cut 2 bases from V and 10 bases from J, with 15 bases between. CDR3 in amino acids: CASSLPGPSREQFF. The CDR3 nucleotides are TGTGCCAGCAGCTTACCCGGGCCTAGCAGGGAGCAGTTCTTC.

The chain uses TRBV6-7 and TRBJ1-1; D not certain. TRBV6-7 is treated as an ORF (open reading frame) with a function not yet certain. V was trimmed by 4 bases and J by 2 bases, leaving 14 bases between them. This CDR3 comprises 15 residues. CDR3 bases: TGTGCCAGCAGTTCCGGCTGCAGCCTTAACACTGAAGCTTTCTTT. Its translation: CASSSGCSLNTEAFF.

Of note for this clone: One junction end disagrees with the germline gene, perhaps due to a read error. This chain uses TRBV5-3 with TRBJ1-2; D might be TRBD1 (6 bases). TRBV5-3 belongs to the ORF category, with a function that is uncertain. This CDR3 is 14 amino acids long. CDR3 sequence reads: CASSLGATDYGYTF. CDR3 nucleotides: TGTGCCAGCAGCTTGGGGGCCACAGACTATGGCTACACCTTC.

The rearrangement uses TRBV6-6 and TRBJ1-1, with D unclear. Between the trimmed V and J ends, which lost 0 bases and 7 bases, there was a span of 6 bases. The length of the CDR3 is 12 residues. Germline V gene data show CDR1 as MNHNY and CDR2 as SVGAGI (reference sequence). CDR3 amino acids: CASSYSIDEAFF. CDR3 DNA sequence: TGTGCCAGCAGTTACTCGATAGATGAAGCTTTCTTT.

J is TRBJ2-7 and V is TRBV4-1, with unresolved D. The germline CDR1 and CDR2 sequences are MGHRA and YSYEKL. The CDR3 is 12 amino acids. The ends were cut back, 0 bases at V and 4 bases at J, with 4 bases in the middle. Here the CDR3 DNA reads TGCGCCAGCAGCCAAGAGGGGTACGAGCAGTACTTC. Its protein product is CASSQEGYEQYF.

V gene TRBV9 combines with J gene TRBJ1-1; 7 bases line up with TRBD1. The germline CDR1 and CDR2 sequences are SGDLS and YYNGEE. Unmatched junction bases numbered 12, after V lost 3 bases and J lost 7 bases. The CDR3 sequence is 15 residues long. CDR3 region: CASSERGQEGLEAFF. The CDR3, as DNA: TGTGCCAGCAGCGAGAGAGGACAGGAGGGCCTTGAAGCTTTCTTT.

The chain links TRBV5-1 to TRBJ2-1; 13 nucleotides agree with TRBD2. Germline values: CDR1 SGHRS, CDR2 YFSETQ. This CDR3 comprises 15 residues. The junction had 1 base not matched to a gene; V was cut back by 4 bases and J by 3 bases. CDR3 residues: CASSRTSGGYNEQFF. The DNA of the CDR3 is TGCGCCAGCAGCCGGACTAGCGGGGGCTACAATGAGCAGTTCTTC.

This clone was counted only a few times. The chain links TRBV30 to TRBJ1-3, with D hard to call. The CDR3 is made up of 12 amino acids. V was pared by 4 bases and J by 1 base, with 5 bases between. Germline V CDR1 and CDR2: GTSNPN, SVGIG (reference sequence). The CDR3 sequence: CAWKRSGNTIYF. The DNA of the CDR3 is TGTGCCTGGAAAAGATCTGGAAACACCATATATTTT.

The rearrangement uses TRBV7-6 and TRBJ2-5; D might be TRBD1 (5 bases). V shed 1 base and J shed 0 bases, with 21 bases lying between them. Germline CDR1 is SGHVS and CDR2 is FNYEAQ. This CDR3 comprises 19 residues. In nucleotides, the CDR3 is TGTGCCAGCAGCTTAGGGGGCCAGGGCCGAGATCTGTACCAAGAGACCCAGTACTTC. Its translation is CASSLGGQGRDLYQETQYF.

This clone came up a few times. One end of the junction varies from germline; a read error may be responsible. The V gene is TRBV9, the J gene TRBJ2-1, with TRBD1 matching over 9 bases. The CDR3 is 13 residues long. Germline loops: CDR1 SGDLS, CDR2 YYNGEE. The CDR3 DNA follows: TGTGCCAGCAGCGATCGACCGGGACAGGGCGTTGTCTTC. Residues: CASSDRPGQGVVF.

This clone appeared a few times. The J gene is TRBJ2-7, the V gene TRBV27, with a weak D call TRBD1 (6 bases). The V and J ends lost 2 bases and 5 bases respectively, with 13 bases between them. This CDR3 has 14 amino acids. In germline, CDR1 is MNHEY, CDR2 SMNVEV (reference sequence). The CDR3 bases are TGTGCCAGCAGTTTACAGGGGACGAAGAACGAGCAGTACTTC. It yields the protein CASSLQGTKNEQYF.

The chain recombines TRBV6-6 with TRBJ1-1, with D uncertain. Germline CDR1 and CDR2: MNHNY and SVGAGI (reference sequence). The CDR3 runs 15 residues. V was trimmed by 3 bases and J by 0 bases, leaving 11 bases between them. The CDR3 reads CASSYSVEVNTEAFF. Written as DNA, the CDR3 is TGTGCCAGCAGTTATTCGGTTGAGGTGAACACTGAAGCTTTCTTT.

J is TRBJ2-3 and V is TRBV9; D perhaps matches TRBD2 (5 bases). The CDR3 totals 16 residues. Germline CDR1 is SGDLS and CDR2 is YYNGEE. V lost 4 bases and J lost 8, with 23 bases in between. The CDR3 is CASSPASSNLVGTQYF. In DNA, the CDR3 is TGTGCCAGCAGCCCGGCGTCTAGCAATCTTGTAGGTACGCAGTATTTT.

The chain carries TRBV27 and TRBJ2-7; either TRBD1 or TRBD2 may fit D (7 bases each). The CDR3 covers 15 residues. Germline CDR1 reads MNHEY; CDR2 reads SMNVEV (reference sequence). Trimming removed 3 bases at V and 3 bases at J, with 15 bases between. CDR3 loop: CASSLSGGAHYEQYF. CDR3 nucleotide sequence: TGTGCCAGCAGTTTGTCAGGGGGGGCCCACTACGAGCAGTACTTC.

This clone was seen only once. The chain uses TRBV5-1 and TRBJ2-7; tentatively, D is TRBD1 or TRBD2 (5 bases each). V gave up 3 bases and J gave up 1 base, with 26 bases separating them. This CDR3 is built from 19 residues. CDR1 is SGHRS, CDR2 YFSETQ, per germline. The CDR3 DNA follows: TGCGCCAGCAGCTCGCCAGGGAGTTCGCTGGGCTCGACTTCCTACGAGCAGTACTTC. The encoded protein is CASSSPGSSLGSTSYEQYF.

The table lists this clone with a count of one. The chain has TRBV6-4 and TRBJ2-2; no reliable D call. The CDR3 runs to 13 residues. Germline V gene sequence: CDR1 MRHNA, CDR2 SNTAGT. The V and J ends lost 3 bases and 1 base respectively, with 3 bases between them. The CDR3 protein is CASSEGNTGELFF. CDR3 in DNA: TGTGCCAGCAGTGAGGGGAACACCGGGGAGCTGTTTTTT.

The rearrangement uses TRBV5-5 and TRBJ2-5; D gene unclear. The DNA end is more similar to TRBJ2-7, so the J call may be wrong. Germline V gene data show CDR1 as SGHKS and CDR2 as YYEKEE (reference sequence). There are 12 residues in the CDR3. For the CDR3, the DNA is TGTGCCAGCAGCTTGGACGGGTACGAGCAGTACTTC. Encoded protein: CASSLDGYEQYF.

A few counts support this clone. The chain uses TRBV4-3 and TRBJ2-7; tentatively, D is TRBD1 (6 bases). The CDR3 is made up of 15 amino acids. Trimming shortened V by 0 bases and J by 6 bases, and 15 bases separated the two germline ends. The germline gives CDR1 LGHNA, CDR2 YSLEER. In DNA form, the CDR3 reads TGCGCCAGCAGCCAAGATCGCAGGACAGTAGTCGAGCAGTACTTC. It specifies CASSQDRRTVVEQYF.

The V gene is TRBV6-1, the J gene TRBJ2-7; the D gene is possibly TRBD1 (7 bases). There are 14 residues in the CDR3. Per the germline V gene, CDR1 is MNHNS and CDR2 is SASEGT. Trimming shortened V by 10 bases and J by 0 bases, and 16 bases separated the two germline ends. In DNA, the CDR3 is TGTGCCACCGAAACGGGGGACAGCTCCTACGAGCAGTACTTC. This sequence encodes CATETGDSSYEQYF.

DNA of the CDR3: TGTGCCAGCAGTGAGGGGACAGGGGGTTCACCCCTCCACTTT. Protein product: CASSEGTGGSPLHF. This rearrangement joins TRBV6-1 to TRBJ1-6; 11 nucleotides match TRBD1. Per germline, CDR1 MNHNS and CDR2 SASEGT. J lost 9 bases, V lost 3 bases, and 1 base had no gene match. The CDR3 consists of 14 residues.

This chain uses TRBV19 with TRBJ1-2; D is unresolved. Looked up from germline, CDR1 is LNHDA and CDR2 is SQIVND (reference sequence). Deletions cut 4 bases from V and 4 bases from J, with 16 bases between. CDR3 length equals 15 residues. The CDR3 DNA follows: TGTGCCAGTAGTACCCCCCCGCCACGGACCTATGGCTACACCTTC. Translation gives CASSTPPPRTYGYTF.

The chain is built from TRBV6-4 and TRBJ2-1; 8 nucleotides align to TRBD1. V lost 0 bases to trimming and J lost 4 bases; unmatched junction nucleotides: 5. The CDR3 spans 16 residues. Germline V gene lookup returns CDR1 MRHNA and CDR2 SNTAGT. CDR3 DNA sequence: TGTGCCAGCAGTGACTCCGGGACAGGCGATTACAATGAGCAGTTCTTC. Translating gives CASSDSGTGDYNEQFF.

The chain links TRBV9 to TRBJ2-7; TRBD1 aligns across 8 bases. V dropped 0 bases and J dropped 2; count of bases not matched to a gene: 4. There are 15 residues in the CDR3. In germline, CDR1 is SGDLS, CDR2 YYNGEE. The CDR3 nucleotides read TGTGCCAGCAGCGTAGGTCCAGGGGGCACCTACGAGCAGTACTTC. This sequence encodes CASSVGPGGTYEQYF. Full variable domain (outside the CDR3, taken from reference TRBV9 and TRBJ2-7): DSGVTQTPKHLITATGQRVTLRCSPRSGDLSVYWYQQSLDQGLQFLIQYYNGEERAKGNILERFSAQQFPDLHSELNLSSLELGDSALYFCASSVGPGGTYEQYFGPGTRLTVT.

The V and J genes are TRBV9 and TRBJ2-3, with D tentatively TRBD1 (6 bases). Germline V gives CDR1 SGDLS, CDR2 YYNGEE. V lost 4 bases to trimming and J lost 2 bases, with 14 bases between them. The CDR3 loop spans 15 amino acids. The CDR3 DNA reads as TGTGCCAGCAGCCCCCGCAGGGGAATCACAGATACGCAGTATTTT. As protein: CASSPRRGITDTQYF.